The 32 T cell receptor beta chains below were found in one sample sequenced in a study of blood T cells in healthy people across ages (dated by TCRdb to between 2014 and 2016). The library was produced with 5' RACE. The run used an Illumina HiSeq 2500. A second PCR of about 6 to 12 cycles was run with a J-beta primer mix and a sample-barcoded 5' primer. TCRdb cleaned the public reads at Q25 with fastp, built clones with MiXCR and kept in-frame beta chains. Each CDR3 protein appears once, grouped with its most common genes and DNA. Here the sample has nearly 1 million distinct CDR3 sequences; around 54% occur a single time. The ten top clones hold about 22% of the sample. Input material: blood. Receptors originate from a woman aged 55-69 years in good health.

The chain links TRBV7-2 to TRBJ1-5; D is undetermined. The CDR3 has 13 amino acids. Germline V CDR1 and CDR2: SGHTA, FQGNSA. Trimming cost V 5 bases and J 0 bases, with 5 bases left between them. The CDR3 coding sequence is TGTGCCAGCAGCCGCAGTAGCAATCAGCCCCAGCATTTT. Translation: CASSRSSNQPQHF. Based on the CDR3 plus reference TRBV7-2 and TRBJ1-5, the full variable domain is GAGVSQSPSNKVTEKGKDVELRCDPISGHTALYWYRQSLGQGLEFLIYFQGNSAPDKSGLPSDRFSAERTGGSVSTLTIQRTQQEDSAVYLCASSRSSNQPQHFGDGTRLSIL.

This clonotype showed up just once. The rearrangement links TRBV6-2 or TRBV6-3 to TRBJ2-7; 10 positions agree with TRBD2. Germline V gene lookup returns CDR1 MNHEY and CDR2 SVGEGT. This CDR3 has 13 residues. V was pared by 10 bases and J by 3 bases, with 6 bases of the junction left unmatched. CDR3 in amino acids: CAIAGTSVYEQYF. The DNA of the CDR3 is TGTGCCATTGCCGGGACTAGCGTCTACGAGCAGTACTTC.

This rearrangement joins TRBV29-1 to TRBJ2-5; 11 bases match TRBD1. Per the germline V gene, CDR1 is SQVTM and CDR2 is ANQGSEA. The CDR3 is 13 residues long. J lost 4 bases, V lost 8 bases, and 6 bases had no gene match. The CDR3 is CSLSGTGGETQYF. As DNA, the CDR3 is TGCAGCCTCTCCGGGACAGGGGGAGAGACCCAGTACTTC.

This chain uses TRBV7-8 with TRBJ2-7; TRBD2 is a possible D gene (5 bases). Germline V gene sequence: CDR1 SGHVS, CDR2 FQNEAQ. This CDR3 has 14 amino acids. Trimming cost V 3 bases and J 3 bases, with 12 bases left between them. The DNA for the CDR3 is TGTGCCAGCAGCTTCATAGGGAGTGACTACGAGCAGTACTTC. As protein: CASSFIGSDYEQYF.

The chain recombines TRBV5-1 with TRBJ2-5, with D maybe TRBD1 (6 bases). The closer fit of TRBJ2-7 to the DNA end suggests the J call may be wrong. The CDR3 has 14 amino acids. CDR1 is SGHRS and CDR2 is YFSETQ in the germline V gene. CDR3: CASSLALGQLEQYF. In DNA form, the CDR3 reads TGCGCCAGCAGCTTGGCCCTTGGACAGCTCGAGCAGTACTTC.

The chain couples TRBV29-1 to TRBJ1-2; D might be TRBD1 (5 bases). CDR1 and CDR2 from the germline V gene are SQVTM and ANQGSEA. This CDR3 region has 14 residues. Trimming took off 6 bases at V and 4 bases at J, with 18 bases between the two ends. The CDR3 here is CSVGVSTAVYGYTF. As DNA, the CDR3 is TGCAGCGTGGGGGTCTCGACTGCAGTCTATGGCTACACCTTC.

This clonotype came up a few times. The CDR3 is CASSGGQGGIQPQHF. CDR3 DNA: TGTGCCAGCAGTGGGGGTCAGGGAGGTATTCAGCCCCAGCATTTT. V is TRBV12-3 or TRBV12-4 and J is TRBJ1-5, with a weak D call TRBD1 (5 bases). The CDR3 covers 15 residues. Between the trimmed V and J ends, which lost 5 bases and 6 bases, there was a span of 17 bases.

The J gene is TRBJ1-2, the V gene TRBV7-2; 8 bases map to TRBD1. The trim removed 4 bases at V and 4 bases at J, leaving 11 bases unmatched. This CDR3 contains 16 residues. Per the germline V gene, CDR1 is SGHTA and CDR2 is FQGNSA. In DNA form, the CDR3 reads TGTGCCAGCAGCTCGCCATCACAGGGGGGCTTCTATGGCTACACCTTC. Amino acid sequence: CASSSPSQGGFYGYTF.

The J gene is TRBJ2-1, the V gene TRBV29-1; D possibly matches TRBD1 or TRBD2 (5 bases each). Germline V gene data show CDR1 as SQVTM and CDR2 as ANQGSEA. The V and J ends lost 7 bases and 8 bases respectively, with 15 bases between them. The CDR3 runs 12 residues. This chain's CDR3 is CSAELRGDEQFF. CDR3 sequence (DNA): TGCAGCGCCGAGCTGAGGGGCGATGAGCAGTTCTTC.

This chain joins TRBV20-1 and TRBJ2-3; 13 bases line up with TRBD2. Germline lookup yields CDR1 DFQATT and CDR2 SNEGSKA (reference sequence). The CDR3 is 17 amino acids. The V gene end was trimmed by 0 bases and the J gene end by 3 bases; junction bases not matched to a gene: 6. Here the CDR3 reads CSARDTKLAGGTDTQYF. CDR3 DNA: TGCAGTGCTAGAGATACGAAACTAGCGGGAGGGACAGATACGCAGTATTTT.

J is TRBJ2-3 and V is TRBV29-1; D may match TRBD1 or TRBD2 (5 bases each). The ends were cut back, 0 bases at V and 5 bases at J, with 9 bases in the middle. Germline CDR1 and CDR2: SQVTM and ANQGSEA. There are 13 residues in the CDR3. CDR3 sequence reads: CSVEDRGRDTQYF. CDR3 DNA: TGCAGCGTTGAAGATCGGGGCCGAGATACGCAGTATTTT.

A single count supports this clonotype. The chain has TRBV27 and TRBJ2-4, with 7 bases that match TRBD1. Judging by the DNA end, TRBJ2-7 fits better; the J call may be wrong. The CDR3 covers 14 residues. Looked up from germline, CDR1 is MNHEY and CDR2 is SMNVEV (reference sequence). The CDR3 region has the DNA TGTGCCAGCAGGTTAACTGAGGGGGCTTACGAGCAGTACTTC. Protein sequence: CASRLTEGAYEQYF.

This clonotype has a count of ten or more. The chain employs TRBV3-1 and TRBJ2-3, with D perhaps TRBD2 (6 bases). Germline values: CDR1 LGHDT, CDR2 YNNKEL (reference sequence). There are 15 residues in the CDR3. V was trimmed by 7 bases and J by 0 bases, leaving 14 bases between them. The CDR3 DNA reads TGTGCCAGCACCCCACTTAGCGGTAGCACAGATACGCAGTATTTT. Translated: CASTPLSGSTDTQYF.

This clonotype was found a few times. The chain has TRBV20-1 and TRBJ2-7; D tentatively reads TRBD1 or TRBD2 (5 bases each). Germline V gives CDR1 DFQATT, CDR2 SNEGSKA (reference sequence). Trimming pared 6 bases from V and 0 bases from J, leaving 21 bases between. This CDR3 spans 16 amino acids. The CDR3 nucleotides read TGCAGTGCCCCCCCAACCGGGACGGGGAACTCCTACGAGCAGTACTTC. Its translation: CSAPPTGTGNSYEQYF.

J is TRBJ1-2 and V is TRBV29-1; D is unresolved. Trimming removed 4 bases from V and 4 bases from J, with 10 bases in between. The CDR3 loop spans 12 amino acids. Germline CDR1 SQVTM, CDR2 ANQGSEA. The DNA of the CDR3 is TGCAGCGTTGCTAATCTGGGCTATGGCTACACCTTC. Amino acid sequence: CSVANLGYGYTF.

The rearrangement uses TRBV9 and TRBJ2-7; possibly TRBD1 or TRBD2 for D (5 bases each). The V end was cut by 0 bases, the J end by 3 bases, with 13 bases between. CDR3 length equals 15 residues. Germline-derived CDR1 and CDR2 are SGDLS and YYNGEE. The CDR3 DNA is TGTGCCAGCAGCGTAGAGGACGAGGGGCGCTACGAGCAGTACTTC. It translates to CASSVEDEGRYEQYF.

The chain couples TRBV4-2 to TRBJ2-5; D ambiguous. V lost 0 bases, J lost 2 bases, and 10 bases lay in between. The CDR3 covers 15 residues. The V gene's germline CDR1 is LGHNA and CDR2 YNFKEQ. CDR3 amino acids: CASSQERRLQETQYF. In DNA form, the CDR3 reads TGTGCCAGCAGCCAAGAACGCAGACTGCAAGAGACCCAGTACTTC.

This clonotype was counted only a few times. The rearrangement uses TRBV7-9 and TRBJ2-3, with TRBD1 matching 12 bases. V was pared by 0 bases and J by 2 bases, with 6 bases of the junction left unmatched. The CDR3 is 18 amino acids. Germline CDR1 reads SEHNR; CDR2 reads FQNEAQ (reference sequence). The CDR3, as DNA: TGTGCCAGCAGCTTAGCTAGGCCGGGACAGGGGGCCACAGATACGCAGTATTTT. This codes for CASSLARPGQGATDTQYF.

The chain carries TRBV9 and TRBJ2-7; no reliable D call. V lost 4 bases, J lost 2 bases, and 13 bases lay in between. The CDR3 has 14 amino acids. Germline loops: CDR1 SGDLS, CDR2 YYNGEE. CDR3 sequence reads: CASSPRLQAYEQYF. CDR3 coding DNA: TGTGCCAGCAGCCCTCGATTGCAGGCCTACGAGCAGTACTTC.

This chain joins TRBV3-1 and TRBJ2-1; the D is unclear. TRBJ2-7 explains the end of the DNA better; the J call may be wrong. The CDR3 has 15 amino acids. Germline V gene lookup returns CDR1 LGHDT and CDR2 YNNKEL (reference sequence). The CDR3 loop is CASSQGANPYNEQYF. DNA of the CDR3: TGTGCCAGCAGCCAAGGGGCTAACCCATACAATGAGCAGTACTTC.

Many counts were recorded for this clonotype. The chain is built from TRBV25-1 and TRBJ2-7, with a weak D call TRBD2 (5 bases). The CDR3 covers 12 residues. Germline CDR1 MGHDK, CDR2 SYGVNS. V was clipped by 3 bases and J by 3 bases, with 6 bases between them. CDR3: CASSEDFYEQYF. CDR3 DNA: TGTGCCAGCAGTGAGGACTTCTACGAGCAGTACTTC.

This chain uses TRBV4-1 with TRBJ2-7, with TRBD1 matching 8 bases. The germline gives CDR1 MGHRA, CDR2 YSYEKL. Germline trimming cut 4 bases from V and 2 bases from J; bases unmatched to any gene: 7. The CDR3 totals 15 residues. DNA for the CDR3: TGCGCCAGCAGCCTAGTCCCGGGACAGGCCTACGAGCAGTACTTC. This encodes CASSLVPGQAYEQYF.

This chain connects TRBV7-9 to TRBJ1-6; a possible D gene is TRBD1 (5 bases). V was shortened by 5 bases and J by 4 bases, with 12 bases between the two germline ends. CDR1 is SEHNR and CDR2 is FQNEAQ in the germline V gene (reference sequence). The CDR3 extends over 15 amino acids. Written as DNA, the CDR3 is TGTGCCAGCAGCCCCCTGGGACGGTATAATTCACCCCTCCACTTT. Its protein product is CASSPLGRYNSPLHF. Together with reference TRBV7-9 and TRBJ1-6, the CDR3 gives the full variable domain: DTGVSQNPRHKITKRGQNVTFRCDPISEHNRLYWYRQTLGQGPEFLTYFQNEAQLEKSRLLSDRFSAERPKGSFSTLEIQRTEQGDSAMYLCASSPLGRYNSPLHFGNGTRLTVT.

There are a few counts of this clonotype. V is TRBV5-1 and J is TRBJ2-1; unclear D gene. The V end lost 1 base, the J end lost 5 bases, and 4 bases lay between the germline ends. This CDR3 is 12 amino acids long. Germline CDR1 and CDR2: SGHRS and YFSETQ. The CDR3 DNA reads TGCGCCAGCAGCTTGCATGACAATGAGCAGTTCTTC. Protein sequence: CASSLHDNEQFF.

The CDR3 reads CASSAGTGNTEAFF. As DNA, the CDR3 is TGTGCCAGCTCGGCCGGGACAGGGAACACTGAAGCTTTCTTT. The rearrangement uses TRBV18 and TRBJ1-1; 8 positions agree with TRBD1. Germline assignment: CDR1 KGHSH and CDR2 LQKENI. The junction had 4 bases not matched to a gene; V was cut back by 6 bases and J by 1 base. This CDR3 is 14 amino acids long.

The genes are TRBV7-9 and TRBJ2-1; D may match TRBD1 or TRBD2 (5 bases each). Germline lookup yields CDR1 SEHNR and CDR2 FQNEAQ (reference sequence). The CDR3 totals 15 residues. Between the trimmed V and J ends, which lost 2 bases and 7 bases, there was a span of 15 bases. CDR3 in amino acids: CASSLSGGGGNEQFF. For the CDR3, the DNA is TGTGCCAGCAGCTTAAGCGGTGGTGGGGGTAATGAGCAGTTCTTC.

The rearrangement uses TRBV7-8 and TRBJ2-1; TRBD1 might be the D (5 bases). The DNA end lines up better with TRBJ2-7; the J call may be wrong. CDR1 SGHVS and CDR2 FQNEAQ come from the germline V gene. The CDR3 runs 15 residues. The CDR3 region has the DNA TGTGCCAGCAGCGCTTCCTTGGGGCAACACAATGAGCAGTACTTC. Its protein product is CASSASLGQHNEQYF.

This clonotype was counted only a few times. The chain links TRBV7-2 to TRBJ2-1; no clear D. The ends were cut back, 5 bases at V and 0 bases at J, with 5 bases in the middle. The germline gives CDR1 SGHTA, CDR2 FQGNSA. This CDR3 spans 13 amino acids. CDR3 sequence (DNA): TGTGCCAGCAGCCAGTTCTCCTACAATGAGCAGTTCTTC. Translation: CASSQFSYNEQFF.

The chain combines TRBV30 with TRBJ2-3; a possible D gene is TRBD2 (5 bases). Trimming left V 1 base short and J 7 bases short, with 9 bases between. The CDR3 is 12 amino acids. Germline V CDR1 and CDR2: GTSNPN, SVGIG (reference sequence). The CDR3 region has the DNA TGTGCCTGGAGTGCGATGACTAATACGCAGTATTTT. Translated: CAWSAMTNTQYF.

In DNA, the CDR3 is TGCAGTGACCGGGACGGATGGAACACTGAAGCTTTCTTT. Its protein is CSDRDGWNTEAFF. The gene calls are TRBV20-1 and TRBJ1-1; maybe TRBD1 (5 bases). The germline CDR1 and CDR2 sequences are DFQATT and SNEGSKA (reference sequence). V lost 7 bases and J 1 base, leaving 13 bases between the germline ends. CDR3 length: 13 amino acids.

The genes are TRBV4-3 and TRBJ2-5; 10 nucleotides agree with TRBD2. The junction had 11 bases not matched to a gene; V was cut back by 3 bases and J by 4 bases. CDR1 and CDR2 (germline): LGHNA, YSLEER. CDR3 length: 17 amino acids. CDR3: CASSHTAGGYSGETQYF. CDR3 sequence (DNA): TGCGCCAGCAGCCACACAGCGGGAGGGTACAGTGGAGAGACCCAGTACTTC.

The CDR3 region has the DNA TGCAGCTCTTCGTCCCTCAGGGCGAACTATGGCTACACCTTC. Its translation is CSSSSLRANYGYTF. The chain uses TRBV29-1 and TRBJ1-2; TRBD1 is a possible D gene (5 bases). The V gene lost 8 bases and the J gene lost 2 bases, with 18 bases spanning the gap. CDR3 length equals 14 residues. In germline, CDR1 is SQVTM, CDR2 ANQGSEA.